The T cell receptor beta chain described here comes from a study of OX40 agonist ivuxolimab in advanced cancers. To note about this clone: Different DNA sequences within this sample yield the same CDR3.

Trimming cost V 0 bases and J 6 bases, with 3 bases left between them. The CDR3 has 12 amino acids. Germline CDR1 is SGHTA and CDR2 is FQGNSA. This table comes from immunoSEQ multiplex PCR, and its TCRdb copy is limited to in-frame clones, with some not included. The table shows some 17,000 clones, with around 80% occurring only once. This sequence was found in an adult with an advanced solid tumor such as melanoma, head and neck, liver or kidney cancer. The sequences come from CD4+ or CD8+ T cells sorted from blood, collected in a trial of the OX40 agonist ivuxolimab. The chain uses TRBV7-2 and TRBJ2-1, with D unresolved. In DNA, the CDR3 is TGTGCCAGCAGCTTAGCAGCCAATGAGCAGTTCTTC. This sequence encodes CASSLAANEQFF.